The next 10 T cell receptor beta chains were all read from a single sample in a study of neurological immune-mediated disorders. TCRdb independently ran MiXCR on the 5' RACE reads; one entry per CDR3 protein. The sample includes tens of thousands of distinct CDR3 sequences, about 6% seen only once; the top ten take 0.57%. Sequenced input: CD4+ T cells from blood. These receptors originate from a woman aged 40 to 50 in good health.

This clonotype was recorded at least ten times. This chain links TRBV29-1 with TRBJ2-2; the D gene is possibly TRBD1 (8 bases). The germline V gene has CDR1 SQVTM and CDR2 ANQGSEA. This CDR3 contains 12 residues. Trimming took 6 bases from V and 7 from J, leaving 12 bases between them. The CDR3 DNA is TGCAGCGTCAACAGGGGGGGCGGGGAGCTGTTTTTT. This sequence encodes CSVNRGGGELFF.

This clonotype has ten or more counts. The rearrangement uses TRBV11-1 and TRBJ2-1; TRBD1 is a possible D gene (6 bases). The V gene lost 4 bases and the J gene lost 3 bases, with 13 bases spanning the gap. The CDR3 contains 15 residues. Germline loops: CDR1 SGHAT, CDR2 FQDESV (reference sequence). CDR3 nucleotide sequence: TGTGCCAGCAGCTCCCGGGACAAATACTACAATGAGCAGTTCTTC. Translation: CASSSRDKYYNEQFF. The full variable domain, its missing parts supplied by reference TRBV11-1 and TRBJ2-1, is EAEVAQSPRYKITEKSQAVAFWCDPISGHATLYWYRQILGQGPELLVQFQDESVVDDSQLPKDRFSAERLKGVDSTLKIQPAELGDSAMYLCASSSRDKYYNEQFFGPGTRLTVL.

This clonotype was recorded at least ten times. The chain is built from TRBV11-2 and TRBJ2-7; D is undetermined. Germline CDR1 is SGHAT and CDR2 is FQNNGV. V was pared by 5 bases and J by 6 bases, with 17 bases between. This CDR3 contains 14 residues. The CDR3 DNA reads as TGTGCCAGCAGCCCAGGCTCGTCTAGAGGCGAGCAGTACTTC. Protein sequence: CASSPGSSRGEQYF.

In its sample, this clonotype was seen many times. The V gene is TRBV5-1, the J gene TRBJ1-3; D uncertain. This CDR3 contains 15 residues. Trimming stripped 3 bases from V and 0 bases from J, with 10 bases between. Germline V lookup: CDR1 SGHRS, CDR2 YFSETQ. The CDR3 region is CASSSDASSGNTIYF. The CDR3 DNA sequence: TGCGCCAGCAGCTCGGACGCTAGCTCTGGAAACACCATATATTTT.

This clonotype is deemed medium-sized. The chain carries TRBV29-1 and TRBJ1-2; TRBD1 agrees at 8 bases. The CDR3 runs 11 residues. V dropped 6 bases and J dropped 8; count of bases not matched to a gene: 5. Germline V lookup: CDR1 SQVTM, CDR2 ANQGSEA. CDR3 DNA: TGCAGCGTCTGGACAGGGTACGGCTACACCTTC. Protein sequence: CSVWTGYGYTF.

At least ten counts were recorded for this clonotype. V usage is TRBV3-1 and J usage is TRBJ1-3; no clear D. Trimming pared 4 bases from V and 0 bases from J, leaving 13 bases between. The CDR3 totals 16 residues. The germline V gene encodes CDR1 LGHDT and CDR2 YNNKEL (reference sequence). The CDR3 region is CASSRKLRVSGNTIYF. The CDR3 DNA sequence: TGTGCCAGCAGCCGAAAACTGCGGGTCTCTGGAAACACCATATATTTT.

The sample holds many counts of this clonotype. The V call is TRBV5-1, the J call TRBJ1-5, with TRBD1 matching 7 bases. This CDR3 region has 15 residues. V lost 2 bases to trimming and J lost 3 bases; unmatched junction nucleotides: 5. Germline V CDR1 and CDR2: SGHRS, YFSETQ. The CDR3 DNA follows: TGCGCCAGCAGCTTAGGGGACAGCGTCAATCAGCCCCAGCATTTT. It yields the protein CASSLGDSVNQPQHF.

At least ten counts were recorded for this clonotype. V and J are TRBV5-1 and TRBJ2-5, with 8 bases lining up with TRBD2. V shed 2 bases, J shed 5 bases, and the junction held 5 bases outside the gene matches. Per the germline V gene, CDR1 is SGHRS and CDR2 is YFSETQ. The CDR3 runs to 14 residues. The CDR3 protein is CASSLPGLEETQYF. Here the CDR3 DNA reads TGCGCCAGCAGCTTACCGGGACTAGAGGAGACCCAGTACTTC.

This clonotype was found many times. V usage is TRBV24-1 and J usage is TRBJ2-3, with TRBD2 matching 8 bases. J gave up 2 bases and V 7 bases, and 7 bases lay outside the gene matches. Germline V gene data show CDR1 as KGHDR and CDR2 as SFDVKD. This CDR3 contains 15 residues. CDR3 DNA: TGTGCCACCAGGGCCGGGACTAGAGACACAGATACGCAGTATTTT. Encoded protein: CATRAGTRDTDTQYF.

This clonotype was picked up many times. The CDR3 region has the DNA TGCAGTGCTAGATTTAGCGGGAGTCTTATACCCTACAATGAGCAGTTCTTC. Its translation is CSARFSGSLIPYNEQFF. V usage is TRBV20-1 and J usage is TRBJ2-1, with TRBD2 identical over 9 bases. Germline CDR1 reads DFQATT; CDR2 reads SNEGSKA (reference sequence). Unmatched junction bases numbered 10, after V lost 2 bases and J lost 2 bases. This CDR3 region has 17 residues.